This T cell receptor beta chain comes out of a study of identical twins. Study-wide findings and caveats: Conclusions rested on cross-sectional statistics rather than following the same donors. Sharing of beta out-of-frame sequences by twins showed a weaker excess.

Healthy Caucasians, and only they, were the donors. This clonotype was counted a few times. No antigen is known for it. CDR3 length: 15 amino acids. V was clipped by 5 bases and J by 6 bases; unmatched bases: 8. The V gene's germline CDR1 is SGHRS and CDR2 YFSETQ. MiXCR, run by TCRdb on the 5' RACE reads, gives a single entry per CDR3 protein. The data show a few hundred thousand distinct CDR3 sequences, with just under 10% seen just once and 2.5% to 3.5% held by the top ten. These data were likewise used in another study, on yellow fever vaccine responses in identical twins. Per that paper: Twin vaccine T cell responses reportedly seemed partly convergent, partly personalized.

This receptor was taken from a woman younger than 35 in good health. The sequenced material came from PBMCs. The V and J genes are TRBV5-1 and TRBJ1-4; the match to TRBD1 covers 9 bases. CDR3 sequence reads: CASRAGTGFYEKLFF. The CDR3 nucleotides are TGCGCCAGCAGAGCGGGGACAGGGTTCTATGAAAAACTGTTTTTT.